This T cell receptor (beta chain) derives from a study of T cell responses to AZD1222 COVID-19 vaccine. Method: immunoSEQ multiplex PCR; TCRdb's copy keeps in-frame clones and lacks some. This sample yields 100,000 to 150,000 clones, of which more than 75% are seen a single time; 20% to 25% belongs to the top ten. Study results and caveats: Elevations in Spike-specific TCR breadth and depth followed administration of two AZD1222 doses. Distributed over spike, vaccine-associated CD4 TCRs predominated at 160-218 and 743-854. A mostly white British donor set with more females was recruited, and clonal diversity was possibly underestimated.

The CDR3 runs to 12 residues. CDR1 is MNHEY, CDR2 SVGAGI, per germline. Trimming shortened V by 5 bases and J by 8 bases, and 12 bases separated the two germline ends. A remark on this clone: Its specificity is not known.

The chain links TRBV6-5 to TRBJ1-1, with a weak D call TRBD1 (5 bases). Here the sequenced sample was peripheral blood, taken on day 0 of AZD1222 vaccination. The clonotype comes from an adult in good health. The CDR3 loop is CASSPGDSEAFF. The CDR3 DNA reads TGTGCCAGCAGTCCTGGGGACTCGGAAGCTTTCTTT.